This T cell receptor beta chain was identified during a study of response to subunit inactivated influenza vaccine. Study-wide points: Each seasonal influenza vaccination recruits few new T cells, the authors suggested.

This clonotype appeared many times. What it binds is not known. Each CDR3 protein is one row after TCRdb ran MiXCR on the RT-PCR reads. The table shows more than 700,000 distinct CDR3 sequences, with roughly 20% occurring only once. The CDR3 has 17 residues. Trimming cost V 2 bases and J 2 bases, with 19 bases left between them. Germline CDR1 SQVTM, CDR2 ANQGSEA. The sequence was obtained from a man in his forties or fifties who received an inactivated influenza vaccine. The sample consisted of PBMCs from blood, taken 5 days after vaccination. The chain combines TRBV29-1 with TRBJ2-4; either TRBD1 or TRBD2 may supply D (5 bases each). For the CDR3, the DNA is TGCAGCGTTGAAAGCCTGGGGGTGGCCCGGACCAAAAACATTCAGTACTTC. It yields the protein CSVESLGVARTKNIQYF.